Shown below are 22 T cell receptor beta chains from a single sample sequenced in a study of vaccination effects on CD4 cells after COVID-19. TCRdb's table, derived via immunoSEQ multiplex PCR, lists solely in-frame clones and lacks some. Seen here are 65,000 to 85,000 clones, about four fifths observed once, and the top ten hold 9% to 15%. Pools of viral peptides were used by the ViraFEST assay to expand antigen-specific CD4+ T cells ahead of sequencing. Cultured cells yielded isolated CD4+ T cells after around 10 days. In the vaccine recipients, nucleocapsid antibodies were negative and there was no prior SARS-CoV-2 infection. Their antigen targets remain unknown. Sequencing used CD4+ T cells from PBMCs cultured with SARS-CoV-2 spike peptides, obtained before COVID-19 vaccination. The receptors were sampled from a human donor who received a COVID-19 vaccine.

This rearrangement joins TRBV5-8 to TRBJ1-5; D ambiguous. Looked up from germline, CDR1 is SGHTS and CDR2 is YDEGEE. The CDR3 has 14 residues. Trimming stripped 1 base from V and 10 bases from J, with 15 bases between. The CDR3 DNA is TGTGCCAGCAGCTTGACGGCGGCACCCGGTCCCCAGCATTTT. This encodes CASSLTAAPGPQHF.

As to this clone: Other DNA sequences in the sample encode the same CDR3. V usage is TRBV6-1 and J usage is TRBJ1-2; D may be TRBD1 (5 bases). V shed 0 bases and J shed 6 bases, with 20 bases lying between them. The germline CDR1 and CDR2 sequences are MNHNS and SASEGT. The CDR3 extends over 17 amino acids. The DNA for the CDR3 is TGTGCCAGCAGTGAAGCGAAACAGGCGATTTGGTTGCATGGCTACACCTTC. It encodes CASSEAKQAIWLHGYTF.

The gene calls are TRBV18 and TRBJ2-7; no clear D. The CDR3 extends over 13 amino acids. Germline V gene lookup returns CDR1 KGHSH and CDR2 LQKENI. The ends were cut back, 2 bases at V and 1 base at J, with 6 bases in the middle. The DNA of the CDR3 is TGTGCCAGCTCACCAGGGCAATCCTACGAGCAGTACGTC. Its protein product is CASSPGQSYEQYV.

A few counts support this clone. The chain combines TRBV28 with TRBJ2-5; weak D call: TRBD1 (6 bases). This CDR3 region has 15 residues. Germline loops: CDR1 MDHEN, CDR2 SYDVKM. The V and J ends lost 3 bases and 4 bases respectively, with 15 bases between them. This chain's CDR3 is CASSFGGARIETQYF. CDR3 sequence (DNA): TGTGCCAGCAGTTTTGGGGGCGCGAGAATAGAGACCCAGTACTTC. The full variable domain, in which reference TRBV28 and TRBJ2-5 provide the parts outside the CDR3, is DVKVTQSSRYLVKRTGEKVFLECVQDMDHENMFWYRQDPGLGLRLIYFSYDVKMKEKGDIPEGYSVSREKKERFSLILESASTNQTSMYLCASSFGGARIETQYFGPGTRLLVL.

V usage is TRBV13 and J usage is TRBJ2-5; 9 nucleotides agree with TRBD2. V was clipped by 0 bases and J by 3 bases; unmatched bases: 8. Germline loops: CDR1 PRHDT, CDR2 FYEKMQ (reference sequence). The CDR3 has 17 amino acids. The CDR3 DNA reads TGTGCCAGCAGCTTAGGGTTTGCGGCTAGCGGGGAAGAGACCCAGTACTTC. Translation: CASSLGFAASGEETQYF.

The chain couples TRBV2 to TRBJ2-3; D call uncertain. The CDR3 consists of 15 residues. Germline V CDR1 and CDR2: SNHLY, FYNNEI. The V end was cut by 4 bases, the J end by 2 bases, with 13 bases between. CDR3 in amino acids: CASSVDRPYTDTQYF. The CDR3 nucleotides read TGTGCCAGCAGTGTAGACCGGCCTTACACAGATACGCAGTATTTT.

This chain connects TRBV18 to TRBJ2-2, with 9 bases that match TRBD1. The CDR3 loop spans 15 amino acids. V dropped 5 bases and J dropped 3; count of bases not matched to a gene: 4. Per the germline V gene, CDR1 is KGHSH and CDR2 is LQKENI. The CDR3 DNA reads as TGTGCCAGCTCATCCGGGACAGGGTACACCGGGGAGCTGTTTTTT. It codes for CASSSGTGYTGELFF. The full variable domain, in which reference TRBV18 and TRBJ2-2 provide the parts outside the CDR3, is NAGVMQNPRHLVRRRGQEARLRCSPMKGHSHVYWYRQLPEEGLKFMVYLQKENIIDESGMPKERFSAEFPKEGPSILRIQQVVRGDSAAYFCASSSGTGYTGELFFGEGSRLTVL.

CDR3 DNA: TGTGCCAGCAGCCCGACAGGGGGCAATCAGCCCCAGCATTTT. Translating it yields CASSPTGGNQPQHF. J is TRBJ1-5 and V is TRBV7-2, with 8 nucleotides matching TRBD1. The germline gives CDR1 SGHTA, CDR2 FQGNSA. The length of the CDR3 is 14 residues. Trimming removed 5 bases from V and 2 bases from J; junction bases left unmatched: 2. The whole variable domain, filled in from reference TRBV7-2 and TRBJ1-5, reads GAGVSQSPSNKVTEKGKDVELRCDPISGHTALYWYRQSLGQGLEFLIYFQGNSAPDKSGLPSDRFSAERTGGSVSTLTIQRTQQEDSAVYLCASSPTGGNQPQHFGDGTRLSIL.

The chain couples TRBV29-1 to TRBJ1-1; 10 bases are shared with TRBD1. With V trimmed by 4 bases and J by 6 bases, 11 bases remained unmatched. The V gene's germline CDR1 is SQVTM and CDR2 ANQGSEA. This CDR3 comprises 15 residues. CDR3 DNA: TGCAGCGTTGCAGGGACAGGGGCGTTGTACGCTGAAGCTTTCTTT. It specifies CSVAGTGALYAEAFF.

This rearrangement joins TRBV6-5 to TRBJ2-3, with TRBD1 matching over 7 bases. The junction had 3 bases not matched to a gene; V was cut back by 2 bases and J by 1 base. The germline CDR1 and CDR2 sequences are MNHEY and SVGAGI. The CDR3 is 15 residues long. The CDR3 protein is CASSYLGTGTDTQYF. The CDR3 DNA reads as TGTGCCAGCAGTTACCTTGGGACAGGCACAGATACGCAGTATTTT.

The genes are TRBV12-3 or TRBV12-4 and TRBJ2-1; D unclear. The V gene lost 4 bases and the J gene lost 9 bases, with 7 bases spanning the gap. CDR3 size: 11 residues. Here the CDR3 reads CASSSRSEQFF. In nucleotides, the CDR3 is TGTGCCAGCAGTTCTCGCAGTGAGCAGTTCTTC.

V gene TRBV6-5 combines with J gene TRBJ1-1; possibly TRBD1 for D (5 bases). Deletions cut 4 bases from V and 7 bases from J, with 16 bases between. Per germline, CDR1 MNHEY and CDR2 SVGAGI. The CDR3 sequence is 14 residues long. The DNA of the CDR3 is TGTGCCAGCAGTTCCCCGGACATGAGGGATGAAGCTTTCTTT. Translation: CASSSPDMRDEAFF.

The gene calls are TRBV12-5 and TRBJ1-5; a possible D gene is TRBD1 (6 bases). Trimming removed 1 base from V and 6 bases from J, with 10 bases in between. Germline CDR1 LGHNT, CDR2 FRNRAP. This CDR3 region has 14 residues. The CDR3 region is CASGLEQGRQPQHF. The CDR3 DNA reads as TGTGCTAGTGGTTTGGAACAGGGACGTCAGCCCCAGCATTTT.

The chain's CDR3 is CASSLAAGTGSYNEQFF. The CDR3 region has the DNA TGTGCCAGCAGCTTGGCCGCAGGGACAGGGTCCTACAATGAGCAGTTCTTC. This chain links TRBV5-6 with TRBJ2-1, with 9 bases lining up with TRBD1. With 0 bases clipped from V and 1 base from J, the junction kept 5 bases outside the gene matches. Germline loops: CDR1 SGHDT, CDR2 YYEEEE. The CDR3 contains 17 residues.

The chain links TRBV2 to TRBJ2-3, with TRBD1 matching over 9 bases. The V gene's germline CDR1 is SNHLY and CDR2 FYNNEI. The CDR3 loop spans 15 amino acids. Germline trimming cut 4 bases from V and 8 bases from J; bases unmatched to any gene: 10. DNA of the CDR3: TGTGCCAGCAGTGGGGGGGGGACAGGGCTAGGTACGCAGTATTTT. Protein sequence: CASSGGGTGLGTQYF.

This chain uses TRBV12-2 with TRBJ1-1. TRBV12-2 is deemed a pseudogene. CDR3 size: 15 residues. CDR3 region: CASRPESGMDTEAFF. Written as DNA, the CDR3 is TGTGCAAGTCGCCCAGAATCGGGTATGGACACTGAAGCTTTCTTT.

Here the CDR3 DNA reads TGTGCCAGCGGCGACAGTCTCCAAGAGACCCAGTACTTC. Its translation is CASGDSLQETQYF. This chain uses TRBV2 with TRBJ2-5, with D possibly being TRBD1 (5 bases). CDR3 length: 13 residues. Germline lookup yields CDR1 SNHLY and CDR2 FYNNEI. With 8 bases removed from V and 1 base from J, the gap between germline ends came to 11 bases. Using reference TRBV2 and TRBJ2-5 for the parts outside the CDR3, the full variable domain is EPEVTQTPSHQVTQMGQEVILRCVPISNHLYFYWYRQILGQKVEFLVSFYNNEISEKSEIFDDQFSVERPDGSNFTLKIRSTKLEDSAMYFCASGDSLQETQYFGPGTRLLVL.

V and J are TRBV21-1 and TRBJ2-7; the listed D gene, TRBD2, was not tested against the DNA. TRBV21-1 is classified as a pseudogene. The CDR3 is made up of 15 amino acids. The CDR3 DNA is TGTGCCAGCAGTAGAGGCCTCTCTCCTGCCTACGAGCAGTACGTC. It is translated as CASSRGLSPAYEQYV.

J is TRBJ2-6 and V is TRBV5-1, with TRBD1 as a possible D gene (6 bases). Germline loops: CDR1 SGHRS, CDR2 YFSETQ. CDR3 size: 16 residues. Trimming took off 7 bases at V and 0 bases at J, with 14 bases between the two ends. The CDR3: CASLGQIGSGANVLTF. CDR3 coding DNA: TGCGCCAGCCTCGGACAGATAGGCTCTGGGGCCAACGTCCTGACTTTC.

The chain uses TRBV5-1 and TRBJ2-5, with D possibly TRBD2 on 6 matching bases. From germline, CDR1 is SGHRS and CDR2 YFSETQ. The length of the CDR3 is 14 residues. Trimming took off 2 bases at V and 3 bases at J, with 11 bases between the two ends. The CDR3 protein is CASSFMDYEETQYF. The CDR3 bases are TGCGCCAGCAGCTTCATGGACTATGAAGAGACCCAGTACTTC.

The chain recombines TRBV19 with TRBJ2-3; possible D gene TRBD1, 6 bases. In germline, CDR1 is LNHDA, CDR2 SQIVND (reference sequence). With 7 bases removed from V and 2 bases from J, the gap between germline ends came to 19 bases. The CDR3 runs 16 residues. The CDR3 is CASKRGVTGFTDTQYF. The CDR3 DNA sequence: TGTGCCAGTAAAAGAGGTGTCACAGGGTTCACAGATACGCAGTATTTT.

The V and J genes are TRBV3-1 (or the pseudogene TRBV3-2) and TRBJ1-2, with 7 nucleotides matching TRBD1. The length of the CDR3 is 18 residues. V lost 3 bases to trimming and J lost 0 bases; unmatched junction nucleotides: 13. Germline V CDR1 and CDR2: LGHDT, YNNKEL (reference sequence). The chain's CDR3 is CASSQRGRTGLANYGYTF. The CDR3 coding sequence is TGTGCCAGCAGCCAGAGGGGCCGGACAGGCTTGGCTAACTATGGCTACACCTTC.